Below are 5 T cell receptor beta chains sequenced from a single sample in a study of blood T cell repertoires in COVID-19. Clones were sequenced by immunoSEQ multiplex PCR, and TCRdb holds only the in-frame ones, with some missing. The top ten hold 7.8% of the sample, which has 300,000 or so clones, around 87% seen once. Input material: peripheral blood. The receptor set was obtained from a woman between 45 and 60 years old who had recovered from COVID-19.

This rearrangement joins TRBV5-1 to TRBJ1-3; D is possibly TRBD1 (5 bases). Germline loops: CDR1 SGHRS, CDR2 YFSETQ. V shed 3 bases and J shed 2 bases, with 12 bases lying between them. The length of the CDR3 is 15 residues. The CDR3 nucleotides read TGCGCCAGCAGCTGGCCCAGGGCGACTGGAAACACCATATATTTT. Translation gives CASSWPRATGNTIYF.

The gene calls are TRBV6-4 and TRBJ2-1; TRBD2 might be the D (5 bases). Germline V lookup: CDR1 MRHNA, CDR2 SNTAGT. V lost 2 bases, J lost 6 bases, and 20 bases lay in between. CDR3 length equals 17 residues. The CDR3 nucleotides are TGTGCCAGCAGTGACGGACTCCAACGAGGTGGGATCAATGAGCAGTTCTTC. This translates into CASSDGLQRGGINEQFF.

The chain uses TRBV27 and TRBJ2-5; TRBD1 aligns across 7 bases. Germline V gene data show CDR1 as MNHEY and CDR2 as SMNVEV (reference sequence). With V trimmed by 5 bases and J by 0 bases, 18 bases remained unmatched. CDR3 size: 19 residues. CDR3 region: CASSPIYNSGTVHQETQYF. The CDR3 nucleotides read TGTGCCAGCAGTCCGATATACAACTCCGGGACAGTCCACCAAGAGACCCAGTACTTC.

The V gene is TRBV27, the J gene TRBJ2-3, with 7 bases matching TRBD2. In germline, CDR1 is MNHEY, CDR2 SMNVEV (reference sequence). With 5 bases clipped from V and 2 bases from J, the junction kept 7 bases outside the gene matches. This CDR3 is 15 amino acids long. CDR3 sequence: CASSNLRGNTDTQYF. The CDR3, as DNA: TGTGCCAGCAGTAATTTGCGGGGGAACACAGATACGCAGTATTTT.

V and J are TRBV5-5 and TRBJ2-1; weak D call: TRBD1 (6 bases). This CDR3 comprises 15 residues. Trimming stripped 3 bases from V and 4 bases from J, with 14 bases between. Germline CDR1 reads SGHKS; CDR2 reads YYEKEE (reference sequence). The CDR3 spells CASSWDTPFYNEQFF. As DNA, the CDR3 is TGTGCCAGCAGCTGGGACACCCCCTTTTACAATGAGCAGTTCTTC.